This record concerns one TCR beta chain sequence. Its antigen is as yet unknown. The PCR had 60 Vbeta and 13 Jbeta primers. Generated by immunoSEQ multiplex PCR, the TCRdb table keeps only in-frame clones and is missing some. The sample table sets out about 32,000 clones. These data are taken from a study of cytomegalovirus exposure and HLA in healthy donors. Study results and limitations: The dataset shows that most TCR sequences were rare, while some public TCRs occurred in many donors. Researchers counted 164 TCR beta chains as cytomegalovirus-associated.

The CDR3 spans 15 residues. Germline CDR1 reads SEHNR; CDR2 reads FQNEAQ (reference sequence). Trimming cost V 1 base and J 2 bases; bases outside gene matches: 4. This receptor was taken from a female donor in good health and CMV-seronegative. The sample was PBMCs. This chain links TRBV7-9 with TRBJ1-2, with 7 positions matching TRBD1. The CDR3 loop is CASSLVGQKNYGYTF. DNA for the CDR3: TGTGCCAGCAGCTTAGTGGGACAGAAGAACTATGGCTACACCTTC.